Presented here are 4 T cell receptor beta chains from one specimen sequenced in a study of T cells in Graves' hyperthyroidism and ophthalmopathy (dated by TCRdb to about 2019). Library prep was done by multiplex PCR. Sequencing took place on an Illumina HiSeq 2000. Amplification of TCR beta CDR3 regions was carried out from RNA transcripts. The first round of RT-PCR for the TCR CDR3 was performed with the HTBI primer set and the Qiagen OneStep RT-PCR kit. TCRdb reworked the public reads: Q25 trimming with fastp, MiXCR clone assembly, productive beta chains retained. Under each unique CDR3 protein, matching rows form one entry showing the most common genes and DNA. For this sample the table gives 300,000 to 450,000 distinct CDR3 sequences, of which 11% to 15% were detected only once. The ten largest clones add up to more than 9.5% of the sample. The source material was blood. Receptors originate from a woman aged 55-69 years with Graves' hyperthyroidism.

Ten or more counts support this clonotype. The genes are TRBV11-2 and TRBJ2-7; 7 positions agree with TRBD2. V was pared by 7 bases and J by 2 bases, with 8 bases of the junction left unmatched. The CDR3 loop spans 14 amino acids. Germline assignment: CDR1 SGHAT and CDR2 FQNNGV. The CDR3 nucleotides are TGTGCCAGCACTTTCACCGCGGGAGCCTACGAGCAGTACTTC. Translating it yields CASTFTAGAYEQYF.

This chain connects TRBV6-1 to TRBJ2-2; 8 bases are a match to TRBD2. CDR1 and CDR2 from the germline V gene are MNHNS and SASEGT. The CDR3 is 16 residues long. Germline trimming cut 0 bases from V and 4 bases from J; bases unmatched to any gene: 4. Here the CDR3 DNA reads TGTGCCAGCAGTGAAGCCAGCGGGAGCCCCACCGGGGAGCTGTTTTTT. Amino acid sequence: CASSEASGSPTGELFF.

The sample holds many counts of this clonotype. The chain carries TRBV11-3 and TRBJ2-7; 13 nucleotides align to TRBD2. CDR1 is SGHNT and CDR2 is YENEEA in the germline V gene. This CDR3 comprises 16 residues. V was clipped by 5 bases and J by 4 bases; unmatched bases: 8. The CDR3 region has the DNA TGTGCCAGCAGCGGCAAAGGGACTAGCGGGGCGTACGAGCAGTACTTC. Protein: CASSGKGTSGAYEQYF.

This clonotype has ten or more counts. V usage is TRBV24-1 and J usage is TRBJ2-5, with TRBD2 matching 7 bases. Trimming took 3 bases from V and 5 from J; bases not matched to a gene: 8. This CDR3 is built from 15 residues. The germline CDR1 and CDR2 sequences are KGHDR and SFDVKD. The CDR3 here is CATSDPGTTRETQYF. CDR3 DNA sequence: TGTGCCACCAGTGATCCTGGGACTACTCGGGAGACCCAGTACTTC.